The clone carrying this T cell receptor beta chain was seen ten or more times. Its antigen is as yet unknown. This sample was included in a study of blood T cells in healthy people across ages. For the second PCR, which ran for about 7 to 11 cycles, a sample-barcoded 5' primer and a J-beta primer mix were used. Each CDR3 protein is one row after TCRdb ran MiXCR on the 5' RACE reads. Among roughly 930,000 distinct CDR3 sequences, about 48% were seen once, and the ten largest hold about an eighth. The individuals who served as donors were healthy Caucasians living in Russia, aged about 6 to 90. PBMCs were isolated at a quantity of at least 7 million per sample. Study-wide points: One million T cells yielded diversity estimates that were considered underestimates. Both naive CD4+ cell counts and diversity were greater in long-lived donors than in aged donors.

The CDR3 covers 12 residues. V gave up 2 bases and J gave up 7 bases, with 9 bases separating them. Germline V gene sequence: CDR1 SEHNR, CDR2 FQNEAQ (reference sequence). The sequenced sample was blood. This clonotype originated in a man between 25 and 39 years old in good health. V gene TRBV7-9 combines with J gene TRBJ2-7; D not certain. In DNA, the CDR3 is TGTGCCAGCAGCTTATTTACGTGGGAGCAGTACTTC. This sequence encodes CASSLFTWEQYF.